These 29 T cell receptor beta chains were sequenced from one sample in a study of OX40 agonist ivuxolimab in advanced cancers. The table came from immunoSEQ multiplex PCR; TCRdb's copy has only in-frame clones and leaves some out. The profile shows approximately 92,000 clones, approximately 94% of them singletons. Here the sequenced sample was CD4+ or CD8+ T cells sorted from blood, taken in a trial of the OX40 agonist ivuxolimab. These receptors were taken from an adult with an advanced solid tumor such as melanoma, head and neck, liver or kidney cancer.

This clone was detected only once. V is TRBV18 and J is TRBJ2-7; possibly TRBD2 for D (5 bases). V was clipped by 7 bases and J by 3 bases, with 19 bases between them. Looked up from germline, CDR1 is KGHSH and CDR2 is LQKENI. CDR3 length: 15 residues. This chain's CDR3 is CASLSGTNGYYEQYF. The CDR3 region has the DNA TGTGCCAGCTTAAGCGGAACGAACGGGTACTACGAGCAGTACTTC.

CDR3 residues: CSVDRVGDEQYF. DNA of the CDR3: TGCAGCGTGGACAGGGTAGGCGACGAGCAGTACTTC. V usage is TRBV29-1 and J usage is TRBJ2-7; 8 nucleotides match TRBD1. Germline V lookup: CDR1 SQVTM, CDR2 ANQGSEA. V lost 6 bases and J lost 5; bases outside the gene matches: 6. The CDR3 loop spans 12 amino acids.

This rearrangement joins TRBV19 to TRBJ1-5, with TRBD1 matching 7 bases. Germline assignment: CDR1 LNHDA and CDR2 SQIVND (reference sequence). The V gene end was trimmed by 6 bases and the J gene end by 1 base; junction bases not matched to a gene: 3. This CDR3 region has 14 residues. In nucleotides, the CDR3 is TGTGCCAGTAGCGAGGACAGGAGCAATCAGCCCCAGCATTTT. Its protein product is CASSEDRSNQPQHF.

V usage is TRBV4-3 and J usage is TRBJ1-6, with a tentative D call TRBD1 (5 bases). V lost 1 base, J lost 0 bases, and 13 bases lay in between. The CDR3 extends over 18 amino acids. Germline V CDR1 and CDR2: LGHNA, YSLEER. CDR3 in amino acids: CASSQGAGGSSYNSPLHF. CDR3 bases: TGCGCCAGCAGCCAAGGTGCGGGGGGGAGCTCCTATAATTCACCCCTCCACTTT.

This clone was detected only once. The V gene is TRBV7-2, the J gene TRBJ1-1; D gene uncertain. The CDR3 consists of 14 residues. The germline CDR1 and CDR2 sequences are SGHTA and FQGNSA. V dropped 4 bases and J dropped 1 base, with 10 bases sitting between them. The CDR3 DNA is TGTGCCAGCAGCTCCGGGCAAGCGAACACTGAAGCTTTCTTT. It specifies CASSSGQANTEAFF.

The rearrangement uses TRBV7-9 and TRBJ1-4; 8 bases line up with TRBD1. Losses at the gene ends were 2 bases for V and 7 bases for J; bases not matched to a gene: 3. This CDR3 spans 14 amino acids. Looked up from germline, CDR1 is SEHNR and CDR2 is FQNEAQ (reference sequence). As DNA, the CDR3 is TGTGCCAGCAGCTTACCGGGACAGGCTGAAAAACTGTTTTTT. This encodes CASSLPGQAEKLFF.

This sequence joins TRBV19 and TRBJ1-1; D call uncertain. The V gene lost 3 bases and the J gene lost 11 bases, with 16 bases spanning the gap. The germline V gene encodes CDR1 LNHDA and CDR2 SQIVND (reference sequence). The CDR3 extends over 13 amino acids. CDR3 loop: CASSMSGFEYAFF. The DNA of the CDR3 is TGTGCCAGTAGTATGTCCGGATTCGAGTATGCTTTCTTT.

The rearrangement joins TRBV11-2 to TRBJ1-6; no firm D call. Trimming shortened V by 1 base and J by 0 bases, and 13 bases separated the two germline ends. This CDR3 is built from 18 residues. The germline V gene has CDR1 SGHAT and CDR2 FQNNGV. In DNA form, the CDR3 reads TGTGCCAGCAGCTTAGGTTGGGGTGTAGGCTCCTATAATTCACCCCTCCACTTT. Protein: CASSLGWGVGSYNSPLHF.

The CDR3 region has the DNA TGTGCCAGCACGGGGCAGAGTATAGGGGGAGCTTTCTTT. Encoded protein: CASTGQSIGGAFF. The V and J genes are TRBV2 and TRBJ1-1; weak D call: TRBD1 (6 bases). CDR3 length: 13 amino acids. Trimming removed 7 bases at V and 10 bases at J, with 19 bases between. Germline assignment: CDR1 SNHLY and CDR2 FYNNEI.

This chain joins TRBV6-5 and TRBJ1-3; D remains ambiguous. CDR1 and CDR2 (germline): MNHEY, SVGAGI. The CDR3 is made up of 14 amino acids. Trimming took 2 bases from V and 0 from J, leaving 5 bases between them. CDR3 sequence: CASSYRFSGNTIYF. The CDR3 DNA reads as TGTGCCAGCAGTTACCGGTTCTCTGGAAACACCATATATTTT.

The chain combines TRBV6-5 with TRBJ2-2; no clear D gene. Germline lookup yields CDR1 MNHEY and CDR2 SVGAGI. The CDR3 length is 14 residues. V lost 5 bases and J 2 bases, leaving 9 bases between the germline ends. The CDR3 DNA follows: TGTGCCAGCAGTCGCCGGGTTAACACCGGGGAGCTGTTTTTT. It is translated as CASSRRVNTGELFF.

The chain carries TRBV10-3 and TRBJ1-1; D is unclear. The CDR3 runs 15 residues. Trimming cost V 0 bases and J 1 base, with 9 bases left between them. CDR1 ENHRY and CDR2 SYGVKD come from the germline V gene. Written as DNA, the CDR3 is TGTGCCATCAGTGAGTCGGCAGTATCGAACACTGAAGCTTTCTTT. It yields the protein CAISESAVSNTEAFF.

This rearrangement joins TRBV19 to TRBJ2-1, with D unclear. Per the germline V gene, CDR1 is LNHDA and CDR2 is SQIVND (reference sequence). CDR3 length: 16 residues. Trimming took 3 bases from V and 6 from J, leaving 18 bases between them. The CDR3 loop is CASSIEAPRRFNEQFF. The CDR3 nucleotides read TGTGCCAGTAGTATTGAGGCCCCGAGGCGATTCAATGAGCAGTTCTTC.

The chain uses TRBV7-9 and TRBJ2-4; maybe TRBD1 (6 bases). The CDR3 sequence is 18 residues long. In germline, CDR1 is SEHNR, CDR2 FQNEAQ (reference sequence). The germline V and J ends were trimmed by 2 bases and 1 base, with 18 bases remaining between them. CDR3 bases: TGTGCCAGCAGCTTAATCTTGGGGGCTACGGGGGCCAAAAACATTCAGTACTTC. Encoded protein: CASSLILGATGAKNIQYF.

J is TRBJ1-1 and V is TRBV19; D uncertain. Germline V CDR1 and CDR2: LNHDA, SQIVND (reference sequence). This CDR3 region has 14 residues. CDR3 region: CGANGGLLNTEAFF. The CDR3 nucleotides read TGTGGCGCTAACGGCGGGCTGTTGAACACTGAAGCTTTCTTT. The full variable domain, in which reference TRBV19 and TRBJ1-1 provide the parts outside the CDR3, is DGGITQSPKYLFRKEGQNVTLSCEQNLNHDAMYWYRQDPGQGLRLIYYSQIVNDFQKGDIAEGYSVSREKKESFPLTVTSAQKNPTAFYLCGANGGLLNTEAFFGQGTRLTVV.

This chain joins TRBV7-3 and TRBJ1-5; D uncertain. The V gene's germline CDR1 is SGHTA and CDR2 FQGTGA. Trimming took 1 base from V and 8 from J, leaving 9 bases between them. CDR3 length equals 13 residues. The CDR3 reads CASSLNSGEPQHF. The CDR3 DNA reads TGTGCCAGCAGCTTAAATTCGGGAGAGCCCCAGCATTTT. The full variable domain, in which reference TRBV7-3 and TRBJ1-5 provide the parts outside the CDR3, is GAGVSQTPSNKVTEKGKYVELRCDPISGHTALYWYRQSLGQGPEFLIYFQGTGAADDSGLPNDRFFAVRPEGSVSTLKIQRTERGDSAVYLCASSLNSGEPQHFGDGTRLSIL.

J is TRBJ2-6 and V is TRBV5-1; no clear D. The CDR3 covers 17 residues. Trimming removed 0 bases at V and 0 bases at J, with 10 bases between. Germline CDR1 SGHRS, CDR2 YFSETQ. CDR3 loop: CASSLAGQISGANVLTF. Here the CDR3 DNA reads TGCGCCAGCAGCTTGGCCGGTCAGATCTCTGGGGCCAACGTCCTGACTTTC.

The CDR3 reads CASSPHARGGGYTF. DNA of the CDR3: TGCGCCAGCAGCCCACATGCGCGGGGGGGAGGCTACACCTTC. The V gene is TRBV4-3, the J gene TRBJ1-2; TRBD1 might be the D (5 bases). The CDR3 contains 14 residues. The germline V and J ends were trimmed by 4 bases and 8 bases, with 17 bases remaining between them. Germline V gene sequence: CDR1 LGHNA, CDR2 YSLEER.

The V gene is TRBV5-4, the J gene TRBJ1-1; tentatively, D is TRBD1 (5 bases). CDR1 and CDR2 from the germline V gene are SGHNT and YYREEE (reference sequence). This CDR3 has 13 residues. The V and J ends lost 4 bases and 8 bases respectively, with 15 bases between them. The CDR3 region is CASSPSGQPEAFF. In DNA, the CDR3 is TGTGCCAGCAGCCCTTCAGGACAACCCGAAGCTTTCTTT.

The chain couples TRBV5-4 to TRBJ2-1; TRBD2 matches at 10 bases. CDR1 and CDR2 from the germline V gene are SGHNT and YYREEE (reference sequence). The length of the CDR3 is 16 residues. The V gene end was trimmed by 4 bases and the J gene end by 3 bases; junction bases not matched to a gene: 7. The CDR3 spells CASSPRTSGLYNEQFF. In DNA, the CDR3 is TGTGCCAGCAGCCCACGGACTAGCGGACTCTACAATGAGCAGTTCTTC.

This chain connects TRBV12-5 to TRBJ1-5; D call uncertain. V was clipped by 3 bases and J by 0 bases, with 12 bases between them. The CDR3 has 16 amino acids. Germline CDR1 reads LGHNT; CDR2 reads FRNRAP. The CDR3 sequence: CASGLLTPYSNQPQHF. In nucleotides, the CDR3 is TGTGCTAGTGGTTTACTGACACCTTATAGCAATCAGCCCCAGCATTTT.

J is TRBJ1-6 and V is TRBV28; D possibly corresponds to TRBD1 (6 bases). The germline gives CDR1 MDHEN, CDR2 SYDVKM. The CDR3 spans 17 residues. V was trimmed by 7 bases and J by 6 bases, leaving 22 bases between them. CDR3 nucleotides: TGTGCCAGCATCCCCGGCGGGGGCGCTGGGGTTAATTCACCCCTCCACTTT. Translated: CASIPGGGAGVNSPLHF.

This sequence joins TRBV6-6 and TRBJ2-5, with a weak D call TRBD1 (5 bases). Trimming stripped 6 bases from V and 5 bases from J, with 10 bases between. Germline CDR1 MNHNY, CDR2 SVGAGI (reference sequence). The CDR3 is 12 residues long. CDR3 residues: CASSSPGETQYF. In DNA, the CDR3 is TGTGCCAGCAGCTCCCCAGGGGAGACCCAGTACTTC.

The rearrangement joins TRBV4-2 to TRBJ2-5; D not certain. The germline gives CDR1 LGHNA, CDR2 YNFKEQ. The CDR3 is 12 residues long. V lost 0 bases and J lost 13, with 12 bases in between. The CDR3 spells CASSQDAVTWYF. The CDR3 DNA sequence: TGTGCCAGCAGCCAAGATGCCGTTACGTGGTACTTC.

The chain has TRBV19 and TRBJ1-2; 9 positions agree with TRBD1. The junction had 13 bases not matched to a gene; V was cut back by 6 bases and J by 2 bases. The CDR3 has 17 residues. Germline lookup yields CDR1 LNHDA and CDR2 SQIVND (reference sequence). The CDR3 DNA follows: TGTGCCAGTAGAATCAGGGACAGGGAAGGTTGGAACTATGGCTACACCTTC. Protein sequence: CASRIRDREGWNYGYTF.

The chain couples TRBV6-1 to TRBJ2-5; D possibly uses TRBD1 or TRBD2 (5 bases each). The V and J ends lost 7 bases and 2 bases respectively, with 14 bases between them. There are 14 residues in the CDR3. Germline V gene sequence: CDR1 MNHNS, CDR2 SASEGT. The chain's CDR3 is CASTTGPIQETQYF. The CDR3, as DNA: TGTGCCAGCACGACGGGACCTATACAAGAGACCCAGTACTTC.

This rearrangement joins TRBV6-5 to TRBJ1-6, with 7 bases fitting TRBD1. This CDR3 has 15 residues. The germline V gene encodes CDR1 MNHEY and CDR2 SVGAGI. The trim removed 1 base at V and 8 bases at J, leaving 5 bases unmatched. The CDR3 coding sequence is TGTGCCAGCAGTTACTTCGGGACAGTCGATTCACCCCTCCACTTT. Protein: CASSYFGTVDSPLHF.

The rearrangement links TRBV5-8 to TRBJ2-6, with D perhaps given as TRBD1 or TRBD2 (5 bases each). Germline V lookup: CDR1 SGHTS, CDR2 YDEGEE. The germline V and J ends were trimmed by 4 bases and 0 bases, with 14 bases remaining between them. The CDR3 is 17 amino acids. The CDR3 region is CASSPGRMSSGANVLTF. The CDR3 bases are TGTGCCAGCAGCCCGGGACGGATGAGCTCTGGGGCCAACGTCCTGACTTTC.

Comments on this clone: One end of the junction varies from germline; a read error may be responsible. The chain has TRBV15 and TRBJ1-2; 8 bases map to TRBD1. Germline V lookup: CDR1 LNHNV, CDR2 YYDKDF (reference sequence). CDR3 size: 14 residues. This CDR3 is CATSRDRGRDVDQF. The CDR3 coding sequence is TGTGCCACCAGCAGAGACAGGGGGCGCGATGTGGACCAATTC. Complete variable domain (other parts from reference TRBV15 and TRBJ1-2): DAMVIQNPRYQVTQFGKPVTLSCSQTLNHNVMYWYQQKSSQAPKLLFHYYDKDFNNEADTPDNFQSRRPNTSFCFLDIRSPGLGDTAMYLCATSRDRGRDVDQFGSGTRLTVV.